A selection of T cell receptor beta chains follows, all from one sample in a study of memory CD4+ T cells and cytomegalovirus serostatus. The repertoire was sequenced with immunoSEQ multiplex PCR; TCRdb's copy has only in-frame clones and lacks some. Among around 33,000 clones listed, around four fifths were seen once. Sequenced: memory CD4+ T cells from blood. These receptors were obtained from an adult in good health and CMV-seronegative. Some clones in this sample may be carry-over from other donors' samples. CDR3s include the opening cysteine and the closing phenylalanine or tryptophan. A D gene is named only where the DNA matches it firmly. Only part of the rows carry a size: once, few, many, or a class if the clone is expanded.

V gene	J gene	D gene	clone size	CDR3 protein	CDR3 DNA
TRBV6-5	TRBJ1-1	NA	few	CATTGHTEAFF	TGTGCCACCACGGGACACACTGAAGCTTTCTTT
TRBV6-1	TRBJ1-6	NA	NA	CASSDRSGTYNSPLHF	TGTGCCAGCAGTGACCGCTCCGGGACCTATAATTCACCCCTCCACTTT
TRBV7-6	TRBJ2-7	TRBD1	NA	CASSFGTGGSYEQYF	TGTGCCAGCAGCTTTGGGACAGGAGGCTCCTACGAGCAGTACTTC
TRBV5-1	TRBJ1-6	NA	NA	CASSLDPSKGSPLHF	TGCGCCAGCAGCTTGGACCCAAGCAAGGGTTCACCCCTCCACTTT
TRBV27	TRBJ1-5	NA	NA	CASRRRGEISNQPQHF	TGTGCCAGCAGACGGAGGGGGGAGATTAGCAATCAGCCCCAGCATTTT
TRBV9	TRBJ2-2	NA	NA	CASSPRGDPGTGELFF	TGTGCCAGCAGCCCCCGCGGGGACCCGGGGACCGGGGAGCTGTTTTTT
TRBV7-9	TRBJ2-3	TRBD1	NA	CASSSGQGRVTDTQYF	TGTGCCAGCAGCTCAGGACAGGGCCGGGTTACAGATACGCAGTATTTT
TRBV5-4	TRBJ2-5	NA	few	CASSRGLGKETQYF	TGTGCCAGCAGTCGGGGACTTGGTAAAGAGACCCAGTACTTC
TRBV15	TRBJ1-1	NA	few	CATSGGRGFDTEAFF	TGTGCCACCAGCGGCGGCCGGGGGTTCGACACTGAAGCTTTCTTT
TRBV19	TRBJ1-5	NA	few	CASSMRGVGNQPQHF	TGTGCCAGTAGTATGCGAGGGGTGGGCAATCAGCCCCAGCATTTT
TRBV5-1	TRBJ1-1	NA	NA	CASSLGVIPQGANTEAFF	TGCGCCAGCAGCTTGGGCGTTATCCCGCAGGGAGCGAACACTGAAGCTTTCTTT
TRBV4-1	TRBJ1-3	NA	NA	CASSQMGIDRRGNTIYF	TGCGCCAGCAGCCAGATGGGAATCGACAGGAGGGGAAACACCATATATTTT
TRBV27	TRBJ1-1	NA	NA	CASSFVGVGINTEAFF	TGTGCCAGCAGTTTCGTGGGGGTGGGGATAAACACTGAAGCTTTCTTT
TRBV7-9	TRBJ2-7	NA	NA	CASSGGGAEFYEQYF	TGTGCCAGCAGCGGTGGGGGGGCGGAATTCTACGAGCAGTACTTC
TRBV9	TRBJ2-6	NA	medium-sized	CASSLGESSGANVLTF	TGTGCCAGCAGCCTAGGGGAGAGCTCTGGGGCCAACGTCCTGACTTTC
TRBV30	TRBJ1-1	NA	NA	CAWSRRGLSWAFF	TGTGCCTGGAGTCGCCGGGGCCTCTCATGGGCTTTCTTT
TRBV9	TRBJ1-3	NA	NA	CASSVGVGSGNTIYF	TGTGCCAGCAGCGTAGGGGTAGGCTCTGGAAACACCATATATTTT
TRBV6-5	TRBJ1-6	NA	NA	CASSSTRGSPLHF	TGTGCCAGCAGCTCTACTCGCGGTTCACCCCTCCACTTT
TRBV7-2	TRBJ1-1	NA	NA	CASSLGRHLNTEAFF	TGTGCCAGCAGCTTAGGTAGGCACCTTAACACTGAAGCTTTCTTT
TRBV30	TRBJ2-5	NA	NA	CAWSVQGTETQYF	TGTGCCTGGAGTGTACAAGGGACGGAGACCCAGTACTTC
TRBV2	TRBJ2-7	NA	NA	CASVLTAGYEQYF	TGTGCCAGCGTCTTGACGGCGGGATACGAGCAGTACTTC
TRBV2	TRBJ2-3	TRBD1	NA	CASSESGQGGTDTQYF	TGTGCCAGCAGCGAATCGGGACAGGGGGGCACAGATACGCAGTATTTT
TRBV27	TRBJ2-2	TRBD2	NA	CASSPGTSGTGELFF	TGTGCCAGCAGTCCCGGGACTAGCGGCACCGGGGAGCTGTTTTTT
TRBV28	TRBJ2-7	TRBD1	NA	CASSGTEPLRVQYF	TGTGCCAGCAGTGGGACAGAGCCTCTACGAGTGCAGTACTTC
TRBV10-3	TRBJ1-4	NA	NA	CATGWGKDEKLFF	TGTGCCACGGGGTGGGGGAAGGATGAAAAACTGTTTTTT
TRBV5-6	TRBJ2-3	NA	NA	CASSWGLRTSTDTQYF	TGTGCCAGCAGCTGGGGACTCAGAACTAGCACAGATACGCAGTATTTT
TRBV6-1	TRBJ1-5	NA	once	CASSGQLYSNQPQHF	TGTGCCAGCAGTGGACAGCTATATAGCAATCAGCCCCAGCATTTT
TRBV2	TRBJ1-1	NA	NA	CASIYGNTEAFF	TGTGCCAGCATTTATGGGAACACTGAAGCTTTCTTT
TRBV11-3	TRBJ1-2	NA	few	CASSRGQVYGYTF	TGTGCCAGCAGCCGGGGACAAGTCTATGGCTACACCTTC
TRBV28	TRBJ1-2	TRBD1	once	CASSPQGARNYGYTF	TGTGCCAGCAGTCCCCAGGGGGCTCGTAACTATGGCTACACCTTC
TRBV7-3	TRBJ2-1	NA	NA	CASRPKPLGAVHNEQFF	TGTGCCAGCAGACCGAAACCCCTGGGGGCGGTCCACAATGAGCAGTTCTTC
TRBV10-1	TRBJ2-3	NA	NA	CASSAGGGNTDTQYF	TGCGCCAGCAGTGCCGGCGGGGGCAACACAGATACGCAGTATTTT
TRBV21-1	TRBJ1-5	NA	NA	CASSLRGGYSNQPQHF	TGTGCCAGCAGCCTCCGGGGGGGTTATAGCAATCAGCCCCAGCATTTT
TRBV19	TRBJ2-6	TRBD1	NA	CASSTLDPLGQGISGANVLTF	TGTGCCAGTAGTACACTAGACCCCCTGGGACAGGGTATCTCTGGGGCCAACGTCCTGACTTTC
TRBV6-5	TRBJ1-4	NA	NA	CASSYAGRENEKLFF	TGTGCCAGCAGTTACGCGGGACGGGAGAATGAAAAACTGTTTTTT
TRBV5-1	TRBJ2-4	TRBD1	NA	CASSLDPRQGQNIQYF	TGCGCCAGCAGCTTGGATCCTCGACAGGGACAAAACATTCAGTACTTC
TRBV11-2	TRBJ2-7	TRBD1	NA	CASSLIGQGDSYEQYF	TGTGCCAGCAGCTTAATAGGACAGGGGGATTCCTACGAGCAGTACTTC
TRBV10-3	TRBJ2-2	NA	NA	CATMGGGDTGELFF	TGTGCCACCATGGGGGGGGGCGACACCGGGGAGCTGTTTTTT
TRBV7-3	TRBJ2-5	NA	NA	CASSPPGVETQYF	TGTGCCAGCAGCCCCCCGGGAGTGGAGACCCAGTACTTC
TRBV19	TRBJ1-3	NA	medium-sized	CASSMPGLGNTIYF	TGTGCCAGTAGTATGCCAGGGCTCGGAAACACCATATATTTT
TRBV2	TRBJ2-7	NA	NA	CASSDSVEEQYF	TGTGCCAGCAGTGACTCGGTGGAAGAGCAGTACTTC